The T cell receptor beta chain under discussion was sequenced for a study of radiotherapy plus CTLA-4 blockade in lung cancer. Background on the study: In less than 20% of patients, objective responses were seen; approximately 31% had disease control. Broader study findings: Once radiotherapy plus ipilimumab had been given, TCR clones derived from tumor expanded in blood. Increased serum interferon-beta after radiation also reportedly predicted response strongly.

Looked up from germline, CDR1 is MNHEY and CDR2 is SVGAGI. The CDR3 runs 16 residues. V lost 4 bases and J lost 8, with 20 bases in between. About this clone itself: The target antigen is unknown.

Here immunoSEQ multiplex PCR was the method, and the copy in TCRdb shows in-frame clones only, minus some. The table lists tens of thousands of clones, 70% to 90% of them singletons. Patients had chemo-refractory metastatic non-small-cell lung cancer and received focal radiation plus CTLA-4 blockade that used ipilimumab. The receptor was isolated from a human donor with non-small cell lung cancer whose response to radiotherapy plus ipilimumab could not be evaluated. Here the sequenced sample was peripheral blood, taken from a patient treated with radiotherapy plus ipilimumab. This sequence joins TRBV6-5 and TRBJ1-4; a possible D gene is TRBD1 (5 bases). CDR3 DNA sequence: TGTGCCAGCAGTTCCCCATGGGGGGGACGGGGGGAAAAACTGTTTTTT. This translates into CASSSPWGGRGEKLFF.